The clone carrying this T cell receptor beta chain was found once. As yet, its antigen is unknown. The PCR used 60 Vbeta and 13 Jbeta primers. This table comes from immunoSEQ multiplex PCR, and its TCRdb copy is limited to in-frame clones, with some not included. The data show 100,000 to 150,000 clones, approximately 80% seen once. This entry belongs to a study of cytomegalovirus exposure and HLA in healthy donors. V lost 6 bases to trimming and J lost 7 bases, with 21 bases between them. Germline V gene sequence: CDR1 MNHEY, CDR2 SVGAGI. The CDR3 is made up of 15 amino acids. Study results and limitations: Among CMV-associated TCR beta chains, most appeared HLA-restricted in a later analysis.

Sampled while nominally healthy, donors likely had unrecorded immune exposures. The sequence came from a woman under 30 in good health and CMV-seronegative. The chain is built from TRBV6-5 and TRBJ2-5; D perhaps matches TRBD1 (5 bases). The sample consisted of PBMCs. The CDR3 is CASRPKPDSPWTQYF. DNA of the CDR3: TGTGCCAGCAGACCCAAACCCGACAGCCCCTGGACCCAGTACTTC.